One sample yielded the 11 T cell receptor beta chains listed below, sequenced in a study of HIV-infected patients and healthy controls. Using its own MiXCR run on the 5' RACE reads, TCRdb lists one record per CDR3 protein. Among about 18,000 distinct CDR3 sequences listed, 15% to 20% were seen once. Sequenced sample: CD8+ T cells from blood. These receptors originate from a human donor in good health.

The V gene is TRBV6-2 or TRBV6-3, the J gene TRBJ1-1, with D maybe TRBD1 (5 bases). The V gene lost 4 bases and the J gene lost 4 bases, with 10 bases spanning the gap. CDR1 MNHEY and CDR2 SVGEGT come from the germline V gene. The CDR3 has 13 amino acids. CDR3 DNA: TGTGCCAGCAGTTTCCTGAGGGGCACTGAAGCTTTCTTT. It codes for CASSFLRGTEAFF.

The table lists this clonotype with a few counts. V is TRBV2 and J is TRBJ2-3, with D uncertain. Germline V gene sequence: CDR1 SNHLY, CDR2 FYNNEI. This CDR3 comprises 14 residues. V was shortened by 5 bases and J by 0 bases, with 9 bases between the two germline ends. The CDR3 region has the DNA TGTGCCAGCAGTACGACCGAGAGCACAGATACGCAGTATTTT. The encoded protein is CASSTTESTDTQYF.

This clonotype was counted many times. This chain connects TRBV6-5 to TRBJ2-1; tentatively, D is TRBD2 (6 bases). V was pared by 2 bases and J by 5 bases, with 7 bases between. Looked up from germline, CDR1 is MNHEY and CDR2 is SVGAGI. This CDR3 comprises 13 residues. The CDR3 sequence: CASSYPGDNEQFF. In nucleotides, the CDR3 is TGTGCCAGCAGTTACCCGGGGGACAATGAGCAGTTCTTC.

This clonotype was detected many times. The chain is built from TRBV20-1 and TRBJ2-1; 14 positions agree with TRBD2. The V gene's germline CDR1 is DFQATT and CDR2 SNEGSKA (reference sequence). The J segment lost 4 bases and the V segment lost 6 bases, leaving 17 bases of the junction unmatched. The CDR3 spans 19 residues. The CDR3 region is CSAKPSPGLAGAIYNEQFF. In DNA form, the CDR3 reads TGCAGTGCCAAACCGAGCCCGGGACTAGCGGGGGCTATATACAATGAGCAGTTCTTC.

This clonotype has only a few counts. The chain couples TRBV27 to TRBJ1-5; TRBD1 matches 8 bases. The CDR3 extends over 16 amino acids. V trimming: 5 bases; J trimming: 6 bases; junction bases outside the gene matches: 12. Germline lookup yields CDR1 MNHEY and CDR2 SMNVEV (reference sequence). CDR3 sequence reads: CASSPKTGEIGQPQHF. The CDR3 DNA reads TGTGCCAGCAGTCCCAAGACAGGGGAGATCGGTCAGCCCCAGCATTTT.

CDR3 in DNA: TGTGCCAGCAGCTCGGACAGGGAAATGAACACTGAAGCTTTCTTT. Translation: CASSSDREMNTEAFF. The chain links TRBV5-6 to TRBJ1-1; 8 positions agree with TRBD1. The CDR3 is made up of 15 amino acids. Germline CDR1 and CDR2: SGHDT and YYEEEE. With 3 bases clipped from V and 0 bases from J, the junction kept 4 bases outside the gene matches.

This chain joins TRBV11-2 and TRBJ2-7; perhaps D is TRBD1 or TRBD2 (6 bases each). Germline lookup yields CDR1 SGHAT and CDR2 FQNNGV. CDR3 length: 14 residues. V was clipped by 1 base and J by 1 base, with 8 bases between them. The CDR3 here is CASSLGGASYEQYF. The CDR3 DNA reads TGTGCCAGCAGCTTAGGGGGGGCGTCCTACGAGCAGTACTTC.

This clonotype was recorded many times. The rearrangement joins TRBV4-3 to TRBJ1-2; 8 bases are a match to TRBD1. Looked up from germline, CDR1 is LGHNA and CDR2 is YSLEER. The CDR3 is 15 amino acids. The trim removed 1 base at V and 2 bases at J, leaving 3 bases unmatched. The CDR3 loop is CASSQVTGANYGYTF. The CDR3 DNA follows: TGCGCCAGCAGCCAAGTGACAGGGGCCAACTATGGCTACACCTTC.

This clonotype was recorded a few times. The chain employs TRBV20-1 and TRBJ2-3; TRBD2 aligns across 9 bases. Germline V lookup: CDR1 DFQATT, CDR2 SNEGSKA (reference sequence). The V segment lost 0 bases and the J segment 8 bases; nucleotides outside the gene matches: 12. The CDR3 contains 16 residues. The CDR3 loop is CSARDRGGRAFATQYF. The CDR3 bases are TGCAGTGCTAGAGATCGAGGCGGGAGGGCCTTCGCTACGCAGTATTTT.

This clonotype was detected many times. The rearrangement links TRBV11-2 to TRBJ2-3; 9 bases fit TRBD2. From germline, CDR1 is SGHAT and CDR2 FQNNGV. CDR3 length: 18 residues. The J segment lost 1 base and the V segment lost 5 bases, leaving 13 bases of the junction unmatched. The CDR3 DNA sequence: TGTGCCAGCAGCCTCTGGTTAGCGGGAGACGGAGGCACAGATACGCAGTATTTT. This gives the protein CASSLWLAGDGGTDTQYF.

This clonotype was detected only once. The chain has TRBV7-6 and TRBJ2-7; D not certain. Germline V CDR1 and CDR2: SGHVS, FNYEAQ. The CDR3 is 14 residues long. V was clipped by 0 bases and J by 0 bases, with 6 bases between them. DNA of the CDR3: TGTGCCAGCAGCTTAGCGGCCAGCTCCTACGAGCAGTACTTC. Translation: CASSLAASSYEQYF.